The text below deals with one TCR beta chain. The sample originates from a study of blood T cell repertoires in COVID-19. The table came from immunoSEQ multiplex PCR; TCRdb's copy has only in-frame clones and leaves some out. In the table there are 45,000 or so clones, 80% to 90% of which are singletons. Sequenced input: peripheral blood. This TCR came from a woman older than 75 with COVID-19, enrolled during active disease.

CDR3 protein: CASSLVFYGGGNTDTQYF. As DNA, the CDR3 is TGTGCCAGCAGCTTAGTTTTCTACGGGGGGGGGAACACAGATACGCAGTATTTT. The gene calls are TRBV7-2 and TRBJ2-3, with TRBD2 matching over 8 bases. This CDR3 has 18 residues. V lost 1 base and J lost 2; bases outside the gene matches: 11. Germline CDR1 SGHTA, CDR2 FQGNSA.